One T cell receptor (beta chain) is described in this entry. Its antigen is unknown. Clones were read by immunoSEQ multiplex PCR, and TCRdb kept only the in-frame ones, dropping some. The sample holds over a million clones, roughly 96% seen once. This specimen belongs to a study of shared clonotypes between healthy human individuals. Germline CDR1 is SQVTM and CDR2 is ANQGSEA. The CDR3 consists of 13 residues. V was pared by 6 bases and J by 1 base, with 10 bases between. Study-wide results and caveats: Of the naive CD4 clonotypes, roughly 5.2% were shared across a handful of donors.

The clonotype was recovered from a man aged 25 to 40 in good health. J is TRBJ2-1 and V is TRBV29-1; D gene ambiguous. The sequenced material came from naive CD4+ T cells sorted from blood. Subset: CD45RA+ positively selected. CDR3 sequence (DNA): TGCAGCGTCAGACCTACTTCCTACAATGAGCAGTTCTTC. Translating gives CSVRPTSYNEQFF.